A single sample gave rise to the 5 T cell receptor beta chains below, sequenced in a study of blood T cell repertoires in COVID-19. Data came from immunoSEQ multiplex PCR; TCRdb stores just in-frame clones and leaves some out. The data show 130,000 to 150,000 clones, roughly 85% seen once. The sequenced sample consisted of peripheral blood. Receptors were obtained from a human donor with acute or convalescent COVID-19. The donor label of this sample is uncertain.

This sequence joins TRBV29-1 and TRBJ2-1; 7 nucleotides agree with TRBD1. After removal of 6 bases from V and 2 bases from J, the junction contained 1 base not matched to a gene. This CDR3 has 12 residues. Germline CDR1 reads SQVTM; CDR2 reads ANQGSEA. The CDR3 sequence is CSVGTAYNEQFF. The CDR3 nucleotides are TGCAGCGTGGGGACAGCCTACAATGAGCAGTTCTTC.

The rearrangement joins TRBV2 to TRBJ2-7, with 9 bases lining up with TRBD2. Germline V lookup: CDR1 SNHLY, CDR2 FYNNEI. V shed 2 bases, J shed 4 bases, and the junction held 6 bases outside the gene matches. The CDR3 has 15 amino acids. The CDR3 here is CASSESAGGYYEQYV. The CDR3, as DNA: TGTGCCAGCAGTGAATCAGCGGGAGGTTATTACGAGCAGTACGTC.

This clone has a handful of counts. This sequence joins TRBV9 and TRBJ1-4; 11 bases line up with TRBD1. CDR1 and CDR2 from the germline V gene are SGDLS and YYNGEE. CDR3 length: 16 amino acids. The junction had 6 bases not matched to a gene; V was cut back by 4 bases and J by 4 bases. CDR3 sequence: CASSRTGGENNEKLFF. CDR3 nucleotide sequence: TGTGCCAGCAGCCGGACAGGGGGCGAAAATAATGAAAAACTGTTTTTT. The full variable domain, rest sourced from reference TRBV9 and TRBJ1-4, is DSGVTQTPKHLITATGQRVTLRCSPRSGDLSVYWYQQSLDQGLQFLIQYYNGEERAKGNILERFSAQQFPDLHSELNLSSLELGDSALYFCASSRTGGENNEKLFFGSGTQLSVL.

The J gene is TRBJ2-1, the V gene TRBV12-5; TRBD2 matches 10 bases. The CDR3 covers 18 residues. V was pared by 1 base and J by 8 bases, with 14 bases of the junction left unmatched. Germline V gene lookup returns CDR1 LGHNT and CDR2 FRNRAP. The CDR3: CASGLGLTGLAVHDEQFF. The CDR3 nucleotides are TGTGCTAGTGGTTTGGGATTGACAGGACTAGCGGTACACGATGAGCAGTTCTTC.

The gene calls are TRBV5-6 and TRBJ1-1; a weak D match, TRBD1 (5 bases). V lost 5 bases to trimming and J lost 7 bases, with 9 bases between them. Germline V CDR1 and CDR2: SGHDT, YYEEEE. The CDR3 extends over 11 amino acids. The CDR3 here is CASSGHLEAFF. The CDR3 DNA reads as TGTGCCAGCAGTGGACACCTTGAAGCTTTCTTT.